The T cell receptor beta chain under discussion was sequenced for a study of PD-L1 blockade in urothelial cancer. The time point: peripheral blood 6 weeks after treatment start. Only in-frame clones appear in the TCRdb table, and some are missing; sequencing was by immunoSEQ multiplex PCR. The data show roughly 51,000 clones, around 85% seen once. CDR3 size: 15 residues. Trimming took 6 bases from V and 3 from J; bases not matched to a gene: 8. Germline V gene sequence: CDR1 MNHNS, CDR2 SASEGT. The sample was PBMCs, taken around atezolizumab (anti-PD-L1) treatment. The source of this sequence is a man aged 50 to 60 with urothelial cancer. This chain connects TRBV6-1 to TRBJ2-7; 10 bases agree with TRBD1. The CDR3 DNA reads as TGTGCCAGCAGCAATCCGGGACAGGGGATCTACGAGCAGTACTTC. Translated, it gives CASSNPGQGIYEQYF.